Presented here are 9 T cell receptor beta chains from one specimen sequenced in a study of human T cells and chemical hapten exposure. A single record per CDR3 protein comes from TCRdb applying MiXCR to the RACE reads. The table records about 95,000 distinct CDR3 sequences, about an eighth of them present only once. The time point is: patch test 2, 6 weeks after DPC sensitization. Treatment indicated: therapeutic diphenylcyclopropenone sensitization with weekly scalp DPC. Sequencing used whole blood, obtained in connection with sensitization to the hapten diphenylcyclopropenone (DPC). The source of these receptors is a woman aged 40 to 50 with alopecia areata. Some clones in this sample may be carry-over from other donors' samples.

This clonotype was counted many times. The rearrangement joins TRBV7-9 to TRBJ2-7, with TRBD2 matching over 11 bases. The CDR3 runs to 14 residues. The germline CDR1 and CDR2 sequences are SEHNR and FQNEAQ (reference sequence). Trimming removed 5 bases from V and 5 bases from J; junction bases left unmatched: 5. Written as DNA, the CDR3 is TGTGCCAGCAGCCCGACTAGCGGGAAGGACGAGCAGTACTTC. This codes for CASSPTSGKDEQYF.

The V gene is TRBV6-1, the J gene TRBJ2-3; TRBD1 matches 7 bases. The V and J ends lost 4 bases and 0 bases, in that order; junction bases with no gene match: 1. This CDR3 comprises 14 residues. The germline gives CDR1 MNHNS, CDR2 SASEGT. The chain's CDR3 is CASSGGQSTDTQYF. The CDR3 bases are TGTGCCAGCAGTGGGGGACAGAGCACAGATACGCAGTATTTT.

This clonotype was seen ten or more times. The chain links TRBV6-2 or TRBV6-3 to TRBJ1-1; D is uncertain. The V and J ends lost 6 bases and 1 base respectively, with 15 bases between them. CDR3 length equals 15 residues. Germline CDR1 and CDR2: MNHEY and SVGEGT. The CDR3 is CASSHGRRPNTEAFF. The DNA for the CDR3 is TGTGCCAGCAGCCACGGGCGGCGGCCGAACACTGAAGCTTTCTTT.

This clonotype showed up many times. The chain links TRBV5-1 to TRBJ2-7; D possibly corresponds to TRBD1 (6 bases). Deletions cut 5 bases from V and 0 bases from J, with 12 bases between. The CDR3 loop spans 14 amino acids. CDR1 and CDR2 from the germline V gene are SGHRS and YFSETQ. This CDR3 reads CASRLGQSSYEQYF. The CDR3 coding sequence is TGCGCCAGCAGACTAGGACAGAGCTCCTACGAGCAGTACTTC.

This clonotype occurred a few times. The gene calls are TRBV10-1 and TRBJ2-1, with D perhaps matching TRBD2 (6 bases). V was cut by 8 bases and J by 6 bases, with 14 bases left in between. This CDR3 has 13 amino acids. Germline V CDR1 and CDR2: WNHNN, SYGVQD (reference sequence). CDR3 residues: CASRGAGGNEQFF. For the CDR3, the DNA is TGCGCCAGCCGCGGGGCTGGGGGCAATGAGCAGTTCTTC.

The rearrangement joins TRBV7-2 to TRBJ2-3; tentatively, D is TRBD2 (5 bases). V was trimmed by 6 bases and J by 1 base, leaving 8 bases between them. The germline V gene has CDR1 SGHTA and CDR2 FQGNSA. The CDR3 totals 13 residues. This CDR3 reads CASRNGGTDTQYF. The CDR3 DNA reads TGTGCCAGCAGAAACGGGGGCACAGATACGCAGTATTTT.

Turning to this clonotype: With a much larger clone just one base away, this may be a read error. The chain recombines TRBV14 with TRBJ1-1; tentative D call: TRBD1 (6 bases). The CDR3 sequence is 14 residues long. CDR1 and CDR2 (germline): SGHDN, FVKESK. CDR3 protein: CPSSQVRGRPEAFF. As DNA, the CDR3 is TGTCCCAGCAGCCAAGTTCGGGGGCGGCCTGAAGCTTTCTTT.

This clonotype appeared a few times. This chain uses TRBV20-1 with TRBJ1-5; maybe TRBD1 (5 bases). V lost 3 bases, J lost 9 bases, and 15 bases lay in between. CDR3 size: 13 residues. Per the germline V gene, CDR1 is DFQATT and CDR2 is SNEGSKA (reference sequence). This CDR3 reads CSARSGQLTPQHF. The CDR3 DNA reads as TGCAGTGCTAGGTCGGGGCAACTCACGCCCCAGCATTTT.

The V call is TRBV20-1, the J call TRBJ2-7; D possibly corresponds to TRBD1 (5 bases). The length of the CDR3 is 15 residues. Trimming shortened V by 0 bases and J by 2 bases, and 14 bases separated the two germline ends. Germline V lookup: CDR1 DFQATT, CDR2 SNEGSKA (reference sequence). This CDR3 reads CSARDLRGTAYEQYF. CDR3 coding DNA: TGCAGTGCTAGAGATCTAAGGGGCACCGCCTACGAGCAGTACTTC.